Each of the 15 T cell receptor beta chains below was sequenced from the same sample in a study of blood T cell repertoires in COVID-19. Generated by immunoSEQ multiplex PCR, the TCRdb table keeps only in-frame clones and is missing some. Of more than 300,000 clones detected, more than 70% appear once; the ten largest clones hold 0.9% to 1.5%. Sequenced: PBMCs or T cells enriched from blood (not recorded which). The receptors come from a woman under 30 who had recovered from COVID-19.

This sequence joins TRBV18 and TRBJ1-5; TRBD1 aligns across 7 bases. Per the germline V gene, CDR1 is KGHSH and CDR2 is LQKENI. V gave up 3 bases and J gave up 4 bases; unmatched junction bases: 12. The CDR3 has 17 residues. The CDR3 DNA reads TGTGCCAGCTCACCGTCTGCGAGGGGGCCGGCAAATCAGCCCCAGCATTTT. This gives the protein CASSPSARGPANQPQHF.

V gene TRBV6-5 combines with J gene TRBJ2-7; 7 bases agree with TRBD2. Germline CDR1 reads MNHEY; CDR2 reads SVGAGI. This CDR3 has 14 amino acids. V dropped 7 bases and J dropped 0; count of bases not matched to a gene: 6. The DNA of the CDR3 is TGTGCCAGCACTCTCTGGGACTACTCCTACGAGCAGTACTTC. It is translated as CASTLWDYSYEQYF.

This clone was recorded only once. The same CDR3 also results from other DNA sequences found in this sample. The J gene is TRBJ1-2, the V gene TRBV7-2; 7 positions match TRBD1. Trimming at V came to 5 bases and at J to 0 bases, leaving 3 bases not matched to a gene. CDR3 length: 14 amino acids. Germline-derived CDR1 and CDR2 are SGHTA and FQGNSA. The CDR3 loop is CASSLTGANYGYTF. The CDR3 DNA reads TGTGCCAGCAGCCTAACAGGGGCTAACTATGGCTACACCTTC. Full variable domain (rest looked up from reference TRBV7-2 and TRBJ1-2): GAGVSQSPSNKVTEKGKDVELRCDPISGHTALYWYRQSLGQGLEFLIYFQGNSAPDKSGLPSDRFSAERTGGSVSTLTIQRTQQEDSAVYLCASSLTGANYGYTFGSGTRLTVV.

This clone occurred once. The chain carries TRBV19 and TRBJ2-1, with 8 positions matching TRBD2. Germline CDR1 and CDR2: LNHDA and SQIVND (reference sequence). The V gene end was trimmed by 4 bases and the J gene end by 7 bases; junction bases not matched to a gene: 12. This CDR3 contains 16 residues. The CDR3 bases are TGTGCCAGTAGTAGCCGACGGGGGGGCCTCCGGAATGAGCAGTTCTTC. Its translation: CASSSRRGGLRNEQFF.

This CDR3 reads CASRPTGGETQYF. CDR3 sequence (DNA): TGTGCCAGCAGGCCCACAGGAGGGGAGACCCAGTACTTC. The chain uses TRBV12-3 or TRBV12-4 and TRBJ2-5; possible D gene TRBD2, 6 bases. V was pared by 6 bases and J by 5 bases, with 13 bases between. CDR3 length: 13 amino acids.

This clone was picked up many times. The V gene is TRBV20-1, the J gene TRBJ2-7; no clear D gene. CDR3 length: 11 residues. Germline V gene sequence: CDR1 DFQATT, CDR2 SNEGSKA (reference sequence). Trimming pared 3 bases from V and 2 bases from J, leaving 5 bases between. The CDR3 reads CSASATYEQYF. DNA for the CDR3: TGCAGTGCTAGTGCTACCTACGAGCAGTACTTC.

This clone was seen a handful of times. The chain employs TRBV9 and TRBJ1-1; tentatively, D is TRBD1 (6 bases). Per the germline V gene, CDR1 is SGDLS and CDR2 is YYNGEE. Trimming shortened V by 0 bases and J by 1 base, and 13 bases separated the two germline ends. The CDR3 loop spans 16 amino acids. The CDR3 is CASSVGLRTENTEAFF. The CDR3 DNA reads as TGTGCCAGCAGCGTAGGTCTCCGGACAGAGAACACTGAAGCTTTCTTT.

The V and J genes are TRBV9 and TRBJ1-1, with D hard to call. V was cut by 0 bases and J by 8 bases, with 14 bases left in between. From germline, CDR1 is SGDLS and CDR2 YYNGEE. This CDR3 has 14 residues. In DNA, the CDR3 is TGTGCCAGCAGCGTAGTACGCGGAACTGGGGAAGCTTTCTTT. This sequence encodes CASSVVRGTGEAFF. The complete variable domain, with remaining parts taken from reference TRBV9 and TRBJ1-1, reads DSGVTQTPKHLITATGQRVTLRCSPRSGDLSVYWYQQSLDQGLQFLIQYYNGEERAKGNILERFSAQQFPDLHSELNLSSLELGDSALYFCASSVVRGTGEAFFGQGTRLTVV.

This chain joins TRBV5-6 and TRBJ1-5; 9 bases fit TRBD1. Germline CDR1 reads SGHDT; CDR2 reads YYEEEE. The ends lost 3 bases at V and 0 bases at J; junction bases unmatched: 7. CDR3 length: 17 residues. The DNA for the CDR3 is TGTGCCAGCAGCTCAATACAGGGGGCGCATAGCAATCAGCCCCAGCATTTT. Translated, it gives CASSSIQGAHSNQPQHF.

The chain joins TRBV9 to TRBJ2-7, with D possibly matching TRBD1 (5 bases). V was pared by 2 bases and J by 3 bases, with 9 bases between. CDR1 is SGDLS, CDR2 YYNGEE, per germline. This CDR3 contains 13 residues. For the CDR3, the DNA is TGTGCCAGCAGCGTGGCAGGGAACTACGAGCAGTACTTC. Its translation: CASSVAGNYEQYF.

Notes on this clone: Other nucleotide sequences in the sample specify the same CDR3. The chain's CDR3 is CASSSGGNSPLHF. CDR3 sequence (DNA): TGTGCCAGCAGCTCCGGGGGTAATTCACCCCTCCACTTT. The rearrangement uses TRBV7-3 and TRBJ1-6; the D gene is possibly TRBD1 (5 bases). The CDR3 is 13 residues long. The germline V and J ends were trimmed by 4 bases and 6 bases, with 7 bases remaining between them. CDR1 and CDR2 (germline): SGHTA, FQGTGA.

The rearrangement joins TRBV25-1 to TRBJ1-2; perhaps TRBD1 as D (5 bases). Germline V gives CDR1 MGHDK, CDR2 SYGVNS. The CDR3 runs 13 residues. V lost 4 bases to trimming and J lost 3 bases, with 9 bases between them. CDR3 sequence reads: CASSVGGDYGYTF. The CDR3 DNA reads TGTGCCAGCAGTGTGGGAGGGGACTATGGCTACACCTTC.

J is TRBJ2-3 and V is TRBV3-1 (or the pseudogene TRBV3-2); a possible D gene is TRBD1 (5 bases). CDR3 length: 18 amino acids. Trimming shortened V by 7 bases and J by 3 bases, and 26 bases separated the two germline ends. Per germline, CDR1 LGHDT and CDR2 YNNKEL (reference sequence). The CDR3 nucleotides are TGTGCCAGCACCCGTGCAGGGTCGGCTTTCAAAAGTACAGATACGCAGTATTTT. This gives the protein CASTRAGSAFKSTDTQYF.

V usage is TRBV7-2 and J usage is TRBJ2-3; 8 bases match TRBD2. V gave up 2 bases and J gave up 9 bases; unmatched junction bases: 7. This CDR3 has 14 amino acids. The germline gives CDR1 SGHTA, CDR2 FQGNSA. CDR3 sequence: CASSLIRGGGTQYF. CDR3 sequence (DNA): TGTGCCAGCAGCTTAATAAGGGGCGGGGGGACGCAGTATTTT.

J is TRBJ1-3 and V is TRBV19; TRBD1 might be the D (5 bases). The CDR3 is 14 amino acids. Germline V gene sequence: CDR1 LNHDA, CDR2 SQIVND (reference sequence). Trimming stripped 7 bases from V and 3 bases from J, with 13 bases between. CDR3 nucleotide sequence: TGTGCCAGTACCCCCGGCAGGGATGGAAACACCATATATTTT. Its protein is CASTPGRDGNTIYF.